The present entry profiles one T cell receptor beta chain with its context. What it recognizes is unknown. This sample is drawn from a study of T cells after posttransplantation cyclophosphamide. The method was immunoSEQ multiplex PCR; TCRdb's version includes in-frame clones alone and lacks a portion of them. Of under 3,500 clones in the sample, more than 65% were seen once. Germline CDR1 SGHRS, CDR2 YFSETQ. This CDR3 has 15 residues. Trimming removed 4 bases from V and 1 base from J; junction bases left unmatched: 4. Study results and limitations: Later blood repertoires were often dominated by clones from the donor CD8+ memory compartment.

The sequencing input was PBMCs. The V gene is TRBV5-1, the J gene TRBJ2-3; 9 bases map to TRBD2. The sequence came from a man between 25 and 39 years old with a blood cancer, CMV-positive, and with a related stem cell donor. Here the CDR3 DNA reads TGCGCCAGCAGCATGGAGCGGGGGGGCACAGATACGCAGTATTTT. This sequence encodes CASSMERGGTDTQYF.